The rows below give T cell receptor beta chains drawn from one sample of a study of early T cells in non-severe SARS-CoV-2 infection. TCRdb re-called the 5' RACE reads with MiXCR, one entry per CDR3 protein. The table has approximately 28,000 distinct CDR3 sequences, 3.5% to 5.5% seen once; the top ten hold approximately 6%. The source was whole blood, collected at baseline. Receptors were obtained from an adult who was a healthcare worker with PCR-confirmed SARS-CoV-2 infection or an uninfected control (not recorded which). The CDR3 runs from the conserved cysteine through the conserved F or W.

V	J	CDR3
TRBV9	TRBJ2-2	CASSPRLAGVNTGELFF
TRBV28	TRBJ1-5	CASKTGDLVNNQPQHF
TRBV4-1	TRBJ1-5	CASSQARGQPQHF
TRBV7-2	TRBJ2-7	CASSTYTYEQYF
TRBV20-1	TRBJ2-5	CSARDLRAQETQYF
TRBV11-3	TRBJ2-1	CASSSLPNNEQFF
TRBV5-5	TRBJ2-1	CASSSLTGDEQFF
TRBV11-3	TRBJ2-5	CASSGREGETQYF
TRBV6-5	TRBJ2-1	CASRRTGRNNEQFF
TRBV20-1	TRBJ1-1	CSAREMPDRGRGDTEAFF
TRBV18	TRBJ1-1	CASSPAQNMNTEAFF
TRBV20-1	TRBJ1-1	CSPGVRVGTEAFF
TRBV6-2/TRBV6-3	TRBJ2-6	CASSYTNSGANVLTF
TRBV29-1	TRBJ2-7	CSVKGQAAYEQYF
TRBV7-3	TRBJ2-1	CASRGTETEQFF
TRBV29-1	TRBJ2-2	CSVGPLGPQSGELFF
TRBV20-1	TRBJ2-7	CSASRARAASYEQYF
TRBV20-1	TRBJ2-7	CSARSLAGLSYEQYF
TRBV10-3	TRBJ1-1	CAISGAGNTEAFF
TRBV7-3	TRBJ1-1	CASTLGRGTEAFF
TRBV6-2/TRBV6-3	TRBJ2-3	CASSYPDSTDTQYF
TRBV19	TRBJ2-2	CASSIGARDGELFF
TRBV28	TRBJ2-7	CASRSFRDSNYEQYF
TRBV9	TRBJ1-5	CASSVGDGDQPQHF
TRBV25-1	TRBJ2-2	CASSRDRSNTGELFF
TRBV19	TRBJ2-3	CASSHISALTDTQYF
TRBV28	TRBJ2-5	CASSFMNKQETQYF
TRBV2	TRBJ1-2	CASRNPLGQSSVYGYTF
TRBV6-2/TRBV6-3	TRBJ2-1	CASSRGRTSSYNEQFF
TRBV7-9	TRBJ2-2	CASSSGSSGRGTGELFF
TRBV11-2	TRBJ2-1	CASTLSGLGLAGHNEQFF
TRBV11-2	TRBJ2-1	CASSLYQGSYNEQFF
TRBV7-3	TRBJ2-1	CASSLGQGAHNEQFF
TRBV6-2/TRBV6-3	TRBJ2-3	CASSHPRGIEQGTQYF
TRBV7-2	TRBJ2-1	CASSSGQGTEQFF
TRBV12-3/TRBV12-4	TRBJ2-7	CASSRSGGDEQYF
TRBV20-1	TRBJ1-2	CSARDQAPKGDYGYTF
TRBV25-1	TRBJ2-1	CASSEYNRMDEQFF
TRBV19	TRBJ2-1	CASSTRQGRADNEQFF
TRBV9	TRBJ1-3	CASSVPRDGTGGTQNTIYF
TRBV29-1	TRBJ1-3	CSVAGTSGNTIYF
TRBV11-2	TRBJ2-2	CASSSTGAWNTGELFF
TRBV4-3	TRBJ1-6	CASSQDLVGSQGKLLFYNSPLHF
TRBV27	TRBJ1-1	CASSLMGRLTEAFF
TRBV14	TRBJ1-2	CASSQDLGAVYGYTF
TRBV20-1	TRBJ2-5	CSAQEGSSASETQYF
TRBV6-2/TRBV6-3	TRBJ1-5	CASSYEGPGLSYSNQPQHF
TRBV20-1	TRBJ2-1	CSARVAGGPNEQFF